The rows below give T cell receptor beta chains drawn from one sample of a study of blood T cell repertoires in COVID-19. Only in-frame clones appear in the TCRdb table, and some are missing; sequencing was by immunoSEQ multiplex PCR. The sample gives approximately 240,000 clones, 75% to 95% of which show up once; around 1.8% is in the top ten. The sequencing input was PBMCs or T cells enriched from blood (not recorded which). All receptors derive from a woman between 18 and 29 years old who had recovered from COVID-19. CDR3s include the opening cysteine and the closing phenylalanine or tryptophan. D genes are given only for firm matches. Where a row states a size, it is once, few, many or the class of an expanded clone; other rows omit it.

CDR3aa: CASSVPEKREDF
CDR3nt: TGTGCCAGCAGCGTACCTGAAAAGCGAGAGGACTTC
j_gene: TRBJ2-5
abundance: few
d_gene: .
v_gene: TRBV5-6

CDR3aa: CASSQNTQYEQFF
CDR3nt: TGTGCCAGCAGCCAAAACACCCAATATGAGCAGTTCTTC
j_gene: TRBJ2-1
abundance: .
d_gene: .
v_gene: TRBV9

CDR3aa: CASSPGQGTTEAFF
CDR3nt: TGCGCCAGCAGCCCAGGACAGGGAACAACTGAAGCTTTCTTT
j_gene: TRBJ1-1
abundance: once
d_gene: TRBD1
v_gene: TRBV5-1

CDR3aa: CASSPSTGINEQFF
CDR3nt: TGTGCCAGCAGTCCCTCGACGGGAATCAATGAGCAGTTCTTC
j_gene: TRBJ2-1
abundance: .
d_gene: .
v_gene: TRBV6-5

CDR3aa: CASGSSPVGGRTSYNEQFF
CDR3nt: TGTGCTAGTGGTTCCTCACCGGTGGGGGGGCGAACCTCCTACAATGAGCAGTTCTTC
j_gene: TRBJ2-1
abundance: .
d_gene: .
v_gene: TRBV12-5

CDR3aa: CASRGEDQPQHF
CDR3nt: TGTGCCAGTCGGGGGGAGGATCAGCCCCAGCATTTT
j_gene: TRBJ1-5
abundance: .
d_gene: .
v_gene: TRBV19

CDR3aa: CASSLDRINIQYF
CDR3nt: TGTGCCAGCAGCTTGGACAGGATAAACATTCAGTACTTC
j_gene: TRBJ2-4
abundance: .
d_gene: .
v_gene: TRBV5-4

CDR3aa: CASSVGGSTDTQYF
CDR3nt: TGTGCCAGCAGCGTTGGGGGGAGCACAGATACGCAGTATTTT
j_gene: TRBJ2-3
abundance: .
d_gene: .
v_gene: TRBV9

CDR3aa: CASSVEGLQKYSNQPQHF
CDR3nt: TGTGCCAGCAGTGTTGAGGGATTACAAAAATATAGCAATCAGCCCCAGCATTTT
j_gene: TRBJ1-5
abundance: .
d_gene: .
v_gene: TRBV2

CDR3aa: CASSPRTSGEQFF
CDR3nt: TGTGCCAGCAGCCCCCGGACTAGCGGTGAGCAGTTCTTC
j_gene: TRBJ2-1
abundance: .
d_gene: TRBD2
v_gene: TRBV3-1/TRBV3-2

CDR3aa: CASSQTHGDTQYF
CDR3nt: TGCGCCAGCAGCCAAACTCACGGAGATACGCAGTATTTT
j_gene: TRBJ2-3
abundance: few
d_gene: .
v_gene: TRBV4-1

CDR3aa: CASSLDFSSSGNTIYF
CDR3nt: TGTGCCAGCAGCTTAGATTTCTCGAGCTCTGGAAACACCATATATTTT
j_gene: TRBJ1-3
abundance: .
d_gene: .
v_gene: TRBV11-2

CDR3aa: CASSTLNEQFF
CDR3nt: TGTGCCAGTAGTACGCTAAATGAGCAGTTCTTC
j_gene: TRBJ2-1
abundance: .
d_gene: .
v_gene: TRBV19

CDR3aa: CATSRGGGSSYNEQFF
CDR3nt: TGTGCCACCAGCAGAGGAGGGGGAAGCTCCTACAATGAGCAGTTCTTC
j_gene: TRBJ2-1
abundance: .
d_gene: .
v_gene: TRBV15

CDR3aa: CASYDRATYEQYF
CDR3nt: TGTGCCAGTTATGACAGGGCGACCTACGAGCAGTACTTC
j_gene: TRBJ2-7
abundance: .
d_gene: TRBD1
v_gene: TRBV19

CDR3aa: CASSNGLDTDTQYF
CDR3nt: TGTGCCAGCAGCAACGGACTAGACACAGATACGCAGTATTTT
j_gene: TRBJ2-3
abundance: .
d_gene: TRBD2
v_gene: TRBV5-4

CDR3aa: CASSGRDWAGNTIYF
CDR3nt: TGTGCCAGCAGCGGACGGGACTGGGCTGGAAACACCATATATTTT
j_gene: TRBJ1-3
abundance: .
d_gene: .
v_gene: TRBV9

CDR3aa: CASRIGQLYSSYEQYF
CDR3nt: TGTGCCAGCAGGATCGGACAGCTCTACAGCTCCTACGAGCAGTACTTC
j_gene: TRBJ2-7
abundance: .
d_gene: .
v_gene: TRBV5-6

CDR3aa: CASSPLDGYGYTF
CDR3nt: TGTGCCAGTAGTCCCCTAGACGGCTATGGCTACACCTTC
j_gene: TRBJ1-2
abundance: .
d_gene: .
v_gene: TRBV19

CDR3aa: CASSLVLAESTDTQYF
CDR3nt: TGTGCCAGCAGCTTAGTGCTAGCGGAGAGCACAGATACGCAGTATTTT
j_gene: TRBJ2-3
abundance: .
d_gene: TRBD2
v_gene: TRBV7-9

CDR3aa: CASSQVPSSPLHF
CDR3nt: TGTGCCAGCAGCCAAGTGCCGAGTTCACCCCTCCACTTT
j_gene: TRBJ1-6
abundance: .
d_gene: .
v_gene: TRBV3-1/TRBV3-2

CDR3aa: CASSGQGGYGYTF
CDR3nt: TGCGCCAGCAGCGGACAGGGAGGGTATGGCTACACCTTC
j_gene: TRBJ1-2
abundance: .
d_gene: TRBD1
v_gene: TRBV5-1

CDR3aa: CASTRPPQGLYRAFF
CDR3nt: TGTGCCAGCACCCGCCCCCCCCAGGGCCTTTACCGGGCTTTCTTT
j_gene: TRBJ1-1
abundance: .
d_gene: .
v_gene: TRBV28

CDR3aa: CAKKGASASYEQYF
CDR3nt: TGTGCCAAAAAAGGGGCTAGCGCATCCTACGAGCAGTACTTC
j_gene: TRBJ2-7
abundance: .
d_gene: .
v_gene: TRBV21-1

CDR3aa: CASRPMEWRTRNNEQFF
CDR3nt: TGTGCCAGCAGACCGATGGAGTGGAGGACTAGAAACAATGAGCAGTTCTTC
j_gene: TRBJ2-1
abundance: .
d_gene: TRBD2
v_gene: TRBV5-6

CDR3aa: CASSLVVGTGELFF
CDR3nt: TGCGCCAGCAGCTTGGTGGTCGGTACCGGGGAGCTGTTTTTT
j_gene: TRBJ2-2
abundance: .
d_gene: .
v_gene: TRBV5-1

CDR3aa: CASSSSGGREKLFF
CDR3nt: TGTGCCAGCAGTAGCTCCGGGGGGCGCGAAAAACTGTTTTTT
j_gene: TRBJ1-4
abundance: .
d_gene: .
v_gene: TRBV6-5

CDR3aa: CASALVGGSYEQYF
CDR3nt: TGTGCCAGCGCTTTGGTGGGGGGTTCCTACGAGCAGTACTTC
j_gene: TRBJ2-7
abundance: .
d_gene: .
v_gene: TRBV6-5

CDR3aa: CASSQLLPGLGFQETQYF
CDR3nt: TGTGCCAGCAGCCAATTGTTACCGGGACTGGGATTTCAAGAGACCCAGTACTTC
j_gene: TRBJ2-5
abundance: once
d_gene: .
v_gene: TRBV14

CDR3aa: CASSLVGQGNTIYF
CDR3nt: TGTGCCAGCAGCTTAGTGGGACAGGGAAACACCATATATTTT
j_gene: TRBJ1-3
abundance: .
d_gene: TRBD1
v_gene: TRBV7-2

CDR3aa: CASSLNAGSRTYEQYF
CDR3nt: TGTGCCAGCAGCTTAAACGCTGGGAGTAGAACCTACGAGCAGTACTTC
j_gene: TRBJ2-7
abundance: .
d_gene: .
v_gene: TRBV7-2

CDR3aa: CASSPDRGQANEQFF
CDR3nt: TGTGCCAGCAGCCCGGACAGGGGCCAGGCCAATGAGCAGTTCTTC
j_gene: TRBJ2-1
abundance: .
d_gene: TRBD1
v_gene: TRBV4-2

CDR3aa: CASSIPGGSNNEQFF
CDR3nt: TGTGCCAGCAGTATCCCGGGAGGATCGAACAATGAGCAGTTCTTC
j_gene: TRBJ2-1
abundance: .
d_gene: TRBD2
v_gene: TRBV28

CDR3aa: CASSGVAGDEQFF
CDR3nt: TGTGCCAGCTCCGGGGTAGCGGGAGATGAGCAGTTCTTC
j_gene: TRBJ2-1
abundance: once
d_gene: TRBD2
v_gene: TRBV9

CDR3aa: CASSLGQGVVEGYTF
CDR3nt: TGTGCCAGCTCACTCGGACAGGGGGTCGTAGAAGGCTACACCTTC
j_gene: TRBJ1-2
abundance: .
d_gene: TRBD1
v_gene: TRBV18

CDR3aa: CASSTLTETYGYTF
CDR3nt: TGTGCCAGCAGCACACTTACAGAGACCTATGGCTACACCTTC
j_gene: TRBJ1-2
abundance: .
d_gene: .
v_gene: TRBV11-2

CDR3aa: CASSVSGRAADEQFF
CDR3nt: TGTGCCAGCAGCGTAAGCGGGAGAGCGGCGGATGAGCAGTTCTTC
j_gene: TRBJ2-1
abundance: .
d_gene: TRBD2
v_gene: TRBV9

CDR3aa: CASSFMGRDTQYF
CDR3nt: TGTGCCAGCAGCTTTATGGGGCGGGATACGCAGTATTTT
j_gene: TRBJ2-3
abundance: .
d_gene: .
v_gene: TRBV5-4

CDR3aa: CASSQAVKNIQYF
CDR3nt: TGTGCCAGCAGCCAAGCGGTCAAAAACATTCAGTACTTC
j_gene: TRBJ2-4
abundance: .
d_gene: .
v_gene: TRBV4-2

CDR3aa: CASSPRQGYMNTEAFF
CDR3nt: TGTGCCAGCAGCCCCCGACAGGGATATATGAACACTGAAGCTTTCTTT
j_gene: TRBJ1-1
abundance: .
d_gene: TRBD1
v_gene: TRBV9

CDR3aa: CASSQETGSATNEKLFF
CDR3nt: TGCGCCAGCAGCCAAGAGACAGGGAGTGCGACTAATGAAAAACTGTTTTTT
j_gene: TRBJ1-4
abundance: .
d_gene: TRBD1
v_gene: TRBV4-3

CDR3aa: CASIGTQTRGTQYF
CDR3nt: TGTGCCAGTATAGGGACTCAAACGCGGGGTACGCAGTATTTT
j_gene: TRBJ2-3
abundance: .
d_gene: .
v_gene: TRBV19

CDR3aa: CASSTGSYEQYF
CDR3nt: TGTGCCAGCAGTACAGGGTCCTACGAGCAGTACTTC
j_gene: TRBJ2-7
abundance: .
d_gene: .
v_gene: TRBV6-5

CDR3aa: CAIRGQAFAGELFF
CDR3nt: TGTGCCATCAGGGGACAGGCGTTCGCCGGGGAGCTGTTTTTT
j_gene: TRBJ2-2
abundance: once
d_gene: TRBD1
v_gene: TRBV10-3

CDR3aa: CASSSSSRQGRRQPQHF
CDR3nt: TGTGCCAGCAGCTCGAGCTCCAGACAGGGACGGCGTCAGCCCCAGCATTTT
j_gene: TRBJ1-5
abundance: .
d_gene: TRBD1
v_gene: TRBV7-3

CDR3aa: CASSQQAGGGNEQFF
CDR3nt: TGCGCCAGCAGCCAACAAGCGGGAGGGGGGAATGAGCAGTTCTTC
j_gene: TRBJ2-1
abundance: .
d_gene: TRBD2
v_gene: TRBV4-1